The 19 T cell receptor beta chains listed next were all sequenced from one sample in a study of blood T cell repertoires in COVID-19. Clones were sequenced by immunoSEQ multiplex PCR, and TCRdb holds only the in-frame ones, with some missing. Altogether 220,000 or so clones are present, about 88% being singletons, with the ten largest covering 9.5% to 13%. Sequenced material: peripheral blood. These receptors came from a woman aged 45-60 years with COVID-19, enrolled during active disease.

This clone has a handful of counts. The V gene is TRBV24-1, the J gene TRBJ1-2, with D possibly matching TRBD1 (5 bases). With 3 bases removed from V and 6 bases from J, the gap between germline ends came to 10 bases. CDR3 length: 13 residues. The germline V gene has CDR1 KGHDR and CDR2 SFDVKD. This CDR3 is CATSDVWGDGYTF. The CDR3 DNA is TGTGCCACCAGTGATGTTTGGGGGGATGGCTACACCTTC.

The V call is TRBV6-6, the J call TRBJ1-2, with 9 bases matching TRBD1. Unmatched junction bases numbered 6, after V lost 6 bases and J lost 7 bases. This CDR3 comprises 13 residues. Germline CDR1 and CDR2: MNHNY and SVGAGI (reference sequence). The CDR3 coding sequence is TGTGCCAGCAGCGACAGGGGGTTTGGTGGCTACACCTTC. Translating it yields CASSDRGFGGYTF.

The CDR3 nucleotides read TGTGCCAGTAGTATAACTGAAGTCTATGGCTACACCTTC. It translates to CASSITEVYGYTF. The chain uses TRBV19 and TRBJ1-2; D ambiguous. Trimming removed 2 bases from V and 4 bases from J, with 8 bases in between. CDR1 LNHDA and CDR2 SQIVND come from the germline V gene (reference sequence). This CDR3 has 13 amino acids.

The V gene is TRBV3-1 (or the pseudogene TRBV3-2), the J gene TRBJ2-7; D gene uncertain. The CDR3 totals 14 residues. The V and J ends lost 2 bases and 0 bases respectively, with 8 bases between them. Per germline, CDR1 LGHDT and CDR2 YNNKEL (reference sequence). The CDR3 DNA sequence: TGTGCCAGCAGCCAATCGCGTTCCTCCTACGAGCAGTACTTC. Protein: CASSQSRSSYEQYF.

The chain uses TRBV9 and TRBJ2-4; 9 nucleotides line up with TRBD1. This CDR3 is 20 amino acids long. V lost 0 bases, J lost 0 bases, and 13 bases stayed unmatched. Germline CDR1 SGDLS, CDR2 YYNGEE. DNA for the CDR3: TGTGCCAGCAGCGTAGATGGTATGGGACAGGGTGGGCCAGCCAAAAACATTCAGTACTTC. Amino acids: CASSVDGMGQGGPAKNIQYF.

J is TRBJ2-3 and V is TRBV7-6, with 9 positions matching TRBD2. This CDR3 is built from 15 residues. From germline, CDR1 is SGHVS and CDR2 FNYEAQ. V lost 4 bases, J lost 4 bases, and 6 bases stayed unmatched. This CDR3 is CASSYLAGYADTQYF. CDR3 bases: TGTGCCAGCAGCTACCTAGCGGGGTACGCAGATACGCAGTATTTT.

The genes are TRBV11-2 and TRBJ1-1; D unresolved. V was cut by 5 bases and J by 3 bases, with 19 bases left in between. CDR3 size: 16 residues. The germline gives CDR1 SGHAT, CDR2 FQNNGV. The CDR3 nucleotides are TGTGCCAGCAGCATTCGGACTGTCGATATCGACACTGAAGCTTTCTTT. Translation: CASSIRTVDIDTEAFF.

This chain links TRBV27 with TRBJ1-2, with 10 bases matching TRBD1. With V trimmed by 5 bases and J by 1 base, 7 bases remained unmatched. Germline lookup yields CDR1 MNHEY and CDR2 SMNVEV (reference sequence). The CDR3 has 16 residues. CDR3 sequence: CASSLLRDRGNYGYTF. The CDR3 DNA sequence: TGTGCCAGCAGTCTACTCCGGGACAGGGGTAACTATGGCTACACCTTC.

CDR3: CASTIGRQGAHGYTF. Written as DNA, the CDR3 is TGTGCCAGCACCATAGGCCGCCAGGGGGCCCATGGCTACACCTTC. The chain recombines TRBV6-6 with TRBJ1-2; TRBD1 aligns across 8 bases. Trimming at V came to 7 bases and at J to 6 bases, leaving 13 bases not matched to a gene. CDR3 size: 15 residues. Germline V gene data show CDR1 as MNHNY and CDR2 as SVGAGI (reference sequence).

The rearrangement uses TRBV5-1 and TRBJ2-5; TRBD2 aligns across 8 bases. Germline V gene data show CDR1 as SGHRS and CDR2 as YFSETQ. V lost 2 bases, J lost 0 bases, and 0 bases stayed unmatched. This CDR3 is built from 14 residues. CDR3 nucleotide sequence: TGCGCCAGCAGCTTAGCGGGGGACCAAGAGACCCAGTACTTC. This encodes CASSLAGDQETQYF. Filled out from reference TRBV5-1 and TRBJ2-5, the complete variable domain reads KAGVTQTPRYLIKTRGQQVTLSCSPISGHRSVSWYQQTPGQGLQFLFEYFSETQRNKGNFPGRFSGRQFSNSRSEMNVSTLELGDSALYLCASSLAGDQETQYFGPGTRLLVL.

The chain is built from TRBV18 and TRBJ1-6; TRBD1 aligns across 8 bases. The CDR3 has 18 amino acids. With 2 bases clipped from V and 4 bases from J, the junction kept 10 bases outside the gene matches. The germline V gene has CDR1 KGHSH and CDR2 LQKENI. CDR3 amino acids: CASSPLGQAPGYNSPLHF. CDR3 coding DNA: TGTGCCAGCTCACCATTGGGACAGGCCCCCGGTTATAATTCACCCCTCCACTTT. Full variable domain (outside the CDR3, taken from reference TRBV18 and TRBJ1-6): NAGVMQNPRHLVRRRGQEARLRCSPMKGHSHVYWYRQLPEEGLKFMVYLQKENIIDESGMPKERFSAEFPKEGPSILRIQQVVRGDSAAYFCASSPLGQAPGYNSPLHFGNGTRLTVT.

The rearrangement joins TRBV4-2 to TRBJ1-4; D gene uncertain. The CDR3 has 15 amino acids. V was cut by 0 bases and J by 7 bases, with 12 bases left in between. Looked up from germline, CDR1 is LGHNA and CDR2 is YNFKEQ. The CDR3 DNA sequence: TGTGCCAGCAGCCAAGAGTCCACTGCGGGTGAAAAACTGTTTTTT. It yields the protein CASSQESTAGEKLFF.

The chain has TRBV10-1 and TRBJ2-3; D might be TRBD2 (6 bases). The CDR3 is 15 residues long. V was trimmed by 6 bases and J by 0 bases, leaving 13 bases between them. Per germline, CDR1 WNHNN and CDR2 SYGVQD (reference sequence). CDR3: CASSAGGTSTDTQYF. CDR3 coding DNA: TGCGCCAGCAGCGCAGGAGGGACCAGCACAGATACGCAGTATTTT.

The V call is TRBV2, the J call TRBJ2-3, with 16 bases fitting TRBD2. Germline V CDR1 and CDR2: SNHLY, FYNNEI. This CDR3 spans 18 amino acids. Trimming removed 2 bases from V and 2 bases from J; junction bases left unmatched: 4. As DNA, the CDR3 is TGTGCCAGCAGTGAAAGGGGACTAGCGGGGGGGTACACAGATACGCAGTATTTT. The encoded protein is CASSERGLAGGYTDTQYF. Full variable domain (rest looked up from reference TRBV2 and TRBJ2-3): EPEVTQTPSHQVTQMGQEVILRCVPISNHLYFYWYRQILGQKVEFLVSFYNNEISEKSEIFDDQFSVERPDGSNFTLKIRSTKLEDSAMYFCASSERGLAGGYTDTQYFGPGTRLTVL.

The chain uses TRBV7-6 and TRBJ1-1; D remains unclear. The germline V gene encodes CDR1 SGHVS and CDR2 FNYEAQ. Trimming removed 1 base at V and 1 base at J, with 4 bases between. The CDR3 is 13 residues long. CDR3 residues: CASSLGENTEAFF. The CDR3 DNA reads TGTGCCAGCAGCTTAGGCGAGAACACTGAAGCTTTCTTT.

Concerning this clone: This same CDR3 is encoded by further DNA sequences in the sample. V and J are TRBV12-5 and TRBJ1-5; D gene ambiguous. The CDR3 length is 12 residues. Trimming took off 5 bases at V and 5 bases at J, with 7 bases between the two ends. CDR1 LGHNT and CDR2 FRNRAP come from the germline V gene. CDR3 DNA sequence: TGTGCTAGTGGTCCCAGCGATCAGCCCCAGCATTTT. Its protein product is CASGPSDQPQHF.

The chain has TRBV28 and TRBJ2-3, with D perhaps matching TRBD2 (5 bases). The CDR3 is 15 residues long. Germline CDR1 is MDHEN and CDR2 is SYDVKM. Trimming took 4 bases from V and 5 from J, leaving 16 bases between them. The CDR3 reads CASSSGRTQQDTQYF. The CDR3 bases are TGTGCCAGCAGTTCAGGACGGACTCAGCAAGATACGCAGTATTTT.

This rearrangement joins TRBV6-6 to TRBJ2-7, with 14 bases matching TRBD2. The CDR3 is 15 amino acids. Trimming took 2 bases from V and 5 from J; bases not matched to a gene: 2. CDR1 and CDR2 (germline): MNHNY, SVGAGI (reference sequence). CDR3 amino acids: CASSYRLAGGHEQYF. The CDR3 DNA is TGTGCCAGCAGTTACAGACTAGCGGGGGGGCACGAGCAGTACTTC.

The rearrangement joins TRBV12-3 or TRBV12-4 to TRBJ1-5; D not resolved. The CDR3 extends over 13 amino acids. Trimming removed 6 bases from V and 4 bases from J, with 10 bases in between. CDR3 DNA sequence: TGTGCCAGCAGAACGGGTTCTAATCAGCCCCAGCATTTT. Protein product: CASRTGSNQPQHF.